Only one count was recorded for the clone carrying this TCR beta chain. What it binds is unknown. The data were taken from a study of shared clonotypes between healthy human individuals. Findings of the study overall: When naive CD4 clonotypes were compared across a few donors, approximately 4.9% were shared. On the whole, naive subsets had larger estimated richness than memory subsets had.

Sequencing used immunoSEQ multiplex PCR; TCRdb keeps in-frame clones, though not all of them. In the table there are about 2 million clones, less than 95% of which are singletons. Naive-designated CD8 cells lacked CD45RO, were positively enriched for CCR7, and omitted terminally differentiated effector memory CD45RA+ cells. The V and J ends lost 2 bases and 3 bases respectively, with 14 bases between them. CDR1 and CDR2 (germline): SGHAT, FQNNGV. CDR3 length: 15 amino acids. Sample: naive CD8+ T cells sorted from blood. This TCR was recovered from a man younger than 35 in good health. The J gene is TRBJ2-7, the V gene TRBV11-2; no clear D. This chain's CDR3 is CASSLIQNLIYEQYF. CDR3 nucleotide sequence: TGTGCCAGCAGCTTAATACAGAACCTGATCTACGAGCAGTACTTC.